This paragraph reports one T cell receptor beta chain. The method was immunoSEQ multiplex PCR; TCRdb's version includes in-frame clones alone and lacks a portion of them. This sample has roughly 220,000 clones, with roughly 84% found just once. This sample was included in a study of blood T cell repertoires in COVID-19. The material sequenced was peripheral blood. The receptor's source is a woman aged 25 to 39 who had recovered from COVID-19.

The CDR3 sequence is CASSFLAGGTDTQYF. CDR3 in DNA: TGTGCCAGCAGCTTCTTGGCCGGAGGCACAGATACGCAGTATTTT. V and J are TRBV5-5 and TRBJ2-3, with D uncertain. The CDR3 is 15 amino acids. Trimming shortened V by 2 bases and J by 1 base, and 11 bases separated the two germline ends. CDR1 is SGHKS and CDR2 is YYEKEE in the germline V gene (reference sequence). Variable domain in full (rest from reference TRBV5-5 and TRBJ2-3): DAGVTQSPTHLIKTRGQQVTLRCSPISGHKSVSWYQQVLGQGPQFIFQYYEKEERGRGNFPDRFSARQFPNYSSELNVNALLLGDSALYLCASSFLAGGTDTQYFGPGTRLTVL.